This T cell receptor beta chain stems from a study of cytomegalovirus exposure and HLA in healthy donors. General study results and limits: Cytomegalovirus-associated TCR beta chains were listed, numbering some 180. Rarity marked most TCR sequences, yet some public TCRs occurred in many donors.

PCR was performed using 60 Vbeta and 13 Jbeta primers. TCRdb's table, derived via immunoSEQ multiplex PCR, lists solely in-frame clones and lacks some. The sample lists some 130,000 clones; around 80% were seen once. Notes on this clone: The antigen remains undetermined.

The germline CDR1 and CDR2 sequences are SQVTM and ANQGSEA. The junction had 7 bases not matched to a gene; V was cut back by 1 base and J by 2 bases. The length of the CDR3 is 16 residues. The chain recombines TRBV29-1 with TRBJ2-3; the match to TRBD2 covers 9 bases. This receptor was obtained from a woman in her forties or fifties in good health and CMV-seropositive. The sample comprised PBMCs. The CDR3 DNA reads TGCAGCGTTGAAGCCCGGACTAGCGACTACACAGATACGCAGTATTTT. Translation gives CSVEARTSDYTDTQYF.